These 3 T cell receptor beta chains were sequenced from one sample in a study of blood T cell repertoires in COVID-19. Assay used: immunoSEQ multiplex PCR; TCRdb lists only in-frame clones, some missing. Among about 190,000 clones listed, more than 70% were seen once. Sequenced input: peripheral blood. These receptors all stem from a human donor in a cohort sampled during active COVID-19.

The rearrangement uses TRBV9 and TRBJ2-5, with 7 bases fitting TRBD1. Germline V gives CDR1 SGDLS, CDR2 YYNGEE. V trimming: 4 bases; J trimming: 3 bases; junction bases outside the gene matches: 9. The CDR3 loop spans 15 amino acids. The CDR3 DNA is TGTGCCAGCAGCTTCACCGGGACAGAAAAAGAGACCCAGTACTTC. Its translation is CASSFTGTEKETQYF.

This sequence joins TRBV30 and TRBJ2-5; no clear D gene. Germline loops: CDR1 GTSNPN, CDR2 SVGIG (reference sequence). The ends were cut back, 0 bases at V and 4 bases at J, with 3 bases in the middle. The CDR3 runs 11 residues. CDR3 protein: CAWSVRETQYF. CDR3 sequence (DNA): TGTGCCTGGAGTGTTAGAGAGACCCAGTACTTC.

This chain joins TRBV6-1 and TRBJ1-5; 11 nucleotides align to TRBD1. J was trimmed by 8 bases and V by 4 bases; bases with no gene match: 10. CDR3 length equals 16 residues. The germline V gene encodes CDR1 MNHNS and CDR2 SASEGT. The CDR3 is CASSVVGTGGLEPQHF. CDR3 in DNA: TGTGCCAGCAGTGTGGTCGGGACAGGGGGTTTGGAGCCCCAGCATTTT.